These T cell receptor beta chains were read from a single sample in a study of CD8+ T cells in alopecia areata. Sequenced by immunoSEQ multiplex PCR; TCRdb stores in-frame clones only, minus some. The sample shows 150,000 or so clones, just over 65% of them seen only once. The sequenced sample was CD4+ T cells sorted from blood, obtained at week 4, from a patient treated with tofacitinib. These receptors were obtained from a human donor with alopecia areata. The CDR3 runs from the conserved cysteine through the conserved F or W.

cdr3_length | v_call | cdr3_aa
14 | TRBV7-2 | CASSRTGGRETQYF
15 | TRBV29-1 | CSVQVWESGANVLTF
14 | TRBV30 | CAWSREQIDYGYTF
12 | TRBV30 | CALETRNTEAFF
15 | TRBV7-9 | CASSRDRIRGYEQYF
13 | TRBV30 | CAWSAGMKWPQHF
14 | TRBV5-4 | CASSFYASGNTIYF
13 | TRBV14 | CASSQGVVYGYTF
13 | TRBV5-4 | CASSLLGFDEQYF
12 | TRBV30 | CAWNNRVDGYTF
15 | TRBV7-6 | CASSRDRDMSNEQFF
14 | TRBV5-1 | CASSLKGPDYEQYF
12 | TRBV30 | CAWAQATDTQYF
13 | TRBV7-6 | CASSFTQEAEAFF
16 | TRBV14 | CASSQTGRSGANVLTF
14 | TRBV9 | CASRPGLASDTQYF
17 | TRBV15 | CATQRQQGARNTGELFF
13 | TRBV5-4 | CASRRDRENIQYF
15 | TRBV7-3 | CASSLSAGVNSPLHF
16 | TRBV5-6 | CASSKAGGLLYNEQFF
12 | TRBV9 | CASSVVPDTQYF
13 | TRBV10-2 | CATVTDFSYEQYF
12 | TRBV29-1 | CSVDGNQYGYTF
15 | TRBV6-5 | CASTPFWGSNQPQHF
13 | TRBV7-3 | CASSPGRDNEQFF